A selection of T cell receptor beta chains follows, all from one sample in a study of T-cell memory formation after mild COVID-19. One entry per CDR3 protein, called by TCRdb with MiXCR from the 5' RACE reads. Of tens of thousands of distinct CDR3 sequences in the sample, around an eighth are singletons; the top ten hold about a quarter. The specimen sequenced was PBMCs or a T cell subset sorted from them (not recorded which). The origin of the receptors is an adult woman who had mild COVID-19 (a few samples of this study predate the infection). Cell type and time point are not known. Each CDR3 is given with its conserved first and last residue. D genes are given only for firm matches. Size is stated for part of the rows, as once, few or many counts, or as a class when the clone is expanded.

cdr3_nt | cdr3_aa | d_call | j_call | cdr3_length | clone_size | v_call
TGCGCCAGCAGCCAAGAGTCCCACCTATTGAACACTGAAGCTTTCTTT | CASSQESHLLNTEAFF | NA | TRBJ1-1 | 16 | NA | TRBV4-1
TGCGCCAGCAGCCAAGGACTAGCGGGGGTCTACGAGCAGTACTTC | CASSQGLAGVYEQYF | TRBD2 | TRBJ2-7 | 15 | few | TRBV4-1
TGTGCCAGCAGTTTGGGGACACCCGATACGCAGTATTTT | CASSLGTPDTQYF | NA | TRBJ2-3 | 13 | few | TRBV12-3/TRBV12-4
TGTGCCAGCAGCGGGTGGGAGTCCGGGGGGGCAGATGAGCAGTTCTTC | CASSGWESGGADEQFF | TRBD2 | TRBJ2-1 | 16 | NA | TRBV5-5
TGCGCCAGCAGCCCCCCCACCAGGGTAGGCCACGAGCAGTACTTC | CASSPPTRVGHEQYF | NA | TRBJ2-7 | 15 | few | TRBV4-1
TGTGCCAGCAGCCTTACCACGACGGGGACGGGAGGCTACACCTTC | CASSLTTTGTGGYTF | NA | TRBJ1-2 | 15 | few | TRBV6-2/TRBV6-3
TGTGCCAGCAGCTTGATAAACAGGGCCTACGAGCAGTACTTC | CASSLINRAYEQYF | NA | TRBJ2-7 | 14 | few | TRBV5-6
TGTGCCAGCAGGGGATTCGGATTTTGGGGGTACGAGCAGTACTTC | CASRGFGFWGYEQYF | NA | TRBJ2-7 | 15 | few | TRBV6-2/TRBV6-3
TGCGCCAGCAGGAGGGTACAGGACTATGGCTACACCTTC | CASRRVQDYGYTF | NA | TRBJ1-2 | 13 | NA | TRBV5-1
TGTGCCTGGACGATAGGACAGGGTGATTCACCCCTCCACTTT | CAWTIGQGDSPLHF | TRBD1 | TRBJ1-6 | 14 | NA | TRBV30
TGCGCCAGCAGCCAAGGGGACGGCAATCAGCCCCAGCATTTT | CASSQGDGNQPQHF | NA | TRBJ1-5 | 14 | few | TRBV4-1
TGCAGCGTTGGGGGGAATCGGGCAGATACGCAGTATTTT | CSVGGNRADTQYF | NA | TRBJ2-3 | 13 | few | TRBV29-1
TGTGCCAGCAGCTTAGTAGGTGGGGCACAAGAGACCCAGTACTTC | CASSLVGGAQETQYF | NA | TRBJ2-5 | 15 | NA | TRBV7-9
TGTGCCAGCAGCCAAGATTCCCCAGATACGCAGTATTTT | CASSQDSPDTQYF | NA | TRBJ2-3 | 13 | NA | TRBV3-1
TGTGCCAGCAGCTTAGTAGTCCATGAGGGCACAGATACGCAGTATTTT | CASSLVVHEGTDTQYF | NA | TRBJ2-3 | 16 | few | TRBV7-9
TGTGCCAGCAGCCAAGGACAGGCGATGAACACTGAAGCTTTCTTT | CASSQGQAMNTEAFF | NA | TRBJ1-1 | 15 | few | TRBV4-2
TGCAGCGAAACTAGCGGCGAGGACAATGAGCAGTTCTTC | CSETSGEDNEQFF | TRBD2 | TRBJ2-1 | 13 | NA | TRBV29-1
TGTGCCAGCAGTGAAGCGGAAGGGGCGGCCTACGAGCAGTACTTC | CASSEAEGAAYEQYF | NA | TRBJ2-7 | 15 | NA | TRBV6-1
TGCAGCGTTCCATACTCGGACACAGATACGCAGTATTTT | CSVPYSDTDTQYF | NA | TRBJ2-3 | 13 | NA | TRBV29-1
TGCAGCGTGGCCGGGACAGGGCCGTTCTTC | CSVAGTGPFF | TRBD1 | TRBJ2-1 | 10 | few | TRBV29-1
TGTGCCAGCAGCAGGGGGGCAGGGGGCGTACAAGAGACCCAGTACTTC | CASSRGAGGVQETQYF | TRBD1 | TRBJ2-5 | 16 | NA | TRBV7-9
TGTGCTAGCAGCTCCGGGCTAGCGGGTATAGGCGAGCAGTACTTC | CASSSGLAGIGEQYF | TRBD2 | TRBJ2-7 | 15 | NA | TRBV7-7
TGTGCCAGCAGTCCCGGTCCGGGACTAGCGGGAATTAGATCCTACGAGCAGTACTTC | CASSPGPGLAGIRSYEQYF | TRBD2 | TRBJ2-7 | 19 | NA | TRBV28
TGTGCCAGCAGCGTAACGCGGACGGTAAGGTACAATGAGCAGTTCTTC | CASSVTRTVRYNEQFF | NA | TRBJ2-1 | 16 | NA | TRBV7-9
TGTGCCAGCAGCCCTAGCGGGAGCAGCACAGATACGCAGTATTTT | CASSPSGSSTDTQYF | TRBD2 | TRBJ2-3 | 15 | NA | TRBV7-9
TGTGCCAGCAGTTATGGGGGGAACTATGGCTACACCTTC | CASSYGGNYGYTF | NA | TRBJ1-2 | 13 | once | TRBV6-5
TGTGCCAGCACGACGACAGGGCCCTACAATGAGCAGTTCTTC | CASTTTGPYNEQFF | TRBD1 | TRBJ2-1 | 14 | NA | TRBV28
TGTGCCAGCAGTTACAGTGCTAACTATGGCTACACCTTC | CASSYSANYGYTF | NA | TRBJ1-2 | 13 | many | TRBV6-5
TGTGCCAGCAGCCCGCCAGCGACGGGGTCCGCACTCCAAGAGACCCAGTACTTC | CASSPPATGSALQETQYF | NA | TRBJ2-5 | 18 | NA | TRBV7-2